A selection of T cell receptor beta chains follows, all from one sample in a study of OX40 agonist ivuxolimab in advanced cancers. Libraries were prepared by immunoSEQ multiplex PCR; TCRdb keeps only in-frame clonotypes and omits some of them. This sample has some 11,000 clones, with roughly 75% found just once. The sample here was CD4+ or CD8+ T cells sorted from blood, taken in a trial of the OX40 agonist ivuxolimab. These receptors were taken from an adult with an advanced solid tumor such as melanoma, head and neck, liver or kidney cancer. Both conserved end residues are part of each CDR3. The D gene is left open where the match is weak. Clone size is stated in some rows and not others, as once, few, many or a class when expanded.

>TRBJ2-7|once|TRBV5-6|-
CASSLERGPYEQYF
TGTGCCAGCAGCTTGGAAAGGGGCCCCTACGAGCAGTACTTC
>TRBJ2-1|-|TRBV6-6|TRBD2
CASSYAGGGDEQFF
TGTGCCAGCAGTTACGCGGGAGGAGGGGATGAGCAGTTCTTC
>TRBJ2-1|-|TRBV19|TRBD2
CASSYTSGSWYEQFF
TGTGCCAGTAGCTATACTAGCGGGAGTTGGTATGAGCAGTTCTTC
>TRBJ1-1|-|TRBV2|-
CASTPNPGPPNTEAFF
TGTGCCAGCACACCCAACCCAGGGCCCCCGAACACTGAAGCTTTCTTT
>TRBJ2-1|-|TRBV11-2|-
CASSLYVGDSYNEQFF
TGTGCCAGCAGCTTATATGTGGGAGACTCCTACAATGAGCAGTTCTTC
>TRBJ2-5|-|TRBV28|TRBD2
CASSFSTSGSETQYF
TGTGCCAGCAGTTTCTCGACTAGCGGGAGTGAGACCCAGTACTTC
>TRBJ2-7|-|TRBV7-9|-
CASSFLGAEQYF
TGTGCCAGCAGCTTTCTGGGGGCCGAGCAGTACTTC
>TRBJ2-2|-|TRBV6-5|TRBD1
CASSYYNRGTGELFF
TGTGCCAGCAGTTACTACAACAGGGGCACCGGGGAGCTGTTTTTT
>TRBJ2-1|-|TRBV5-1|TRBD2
CASSLVSGSDEQFF
TGCGCCAGCAGCTTGGTTAGCGGGAGTGATGAGCAGTTCTTC
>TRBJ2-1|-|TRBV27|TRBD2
CASSPGTSGGREQFF
TGTGCCAGCAGTCCTGGGACTAGCGGGGGACGGGAGCAGTTCTTC
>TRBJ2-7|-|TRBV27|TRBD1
CASRPGQGSYEQYF
TGTGCCAGTAGACCGGGACAGGGGTCCTACGAGCAGTACTTC
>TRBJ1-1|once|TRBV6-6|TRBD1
CASSGQVLNTEAFF
TGTGCCAGCAGTGGACAGGTATTGAACACTGAAGCTTTCTTT
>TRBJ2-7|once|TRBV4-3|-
CASSRTLLGEQYF
TGCGCCAGCAGCCGGACACTCCTTGGCGAGCAGTACTTC
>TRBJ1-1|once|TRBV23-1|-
CASTPNEREGGAFF
TGCGCCAGCACCCCAAACGAAAGGGAAGGTGGGGCTTTCTTT
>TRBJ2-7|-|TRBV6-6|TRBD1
CASSYRWDSDEQYF
TGTGCCAGCAGTTACAGGTGGGACAGTGACGAGCAGTACTTC
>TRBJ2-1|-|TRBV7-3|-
CASSPVAGVNEQFF
TGTGCCAGCAGCCCCGTGGCAGGGGTCAATGAGCAGTTCTTC
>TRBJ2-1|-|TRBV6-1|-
CASRAIPNEQFF
TGTGCCAGCAGAGCAATCCCCAATGAGCAGTTCTTC
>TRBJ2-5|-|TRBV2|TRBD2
CASSATSGNQETQYF
TGTGCCAGCAGTGCAACTAGCGGGAATCAAGAGACCCAGTACTTC
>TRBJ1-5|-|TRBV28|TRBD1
CASSVQGVGVLGNQPQHF
TGTGCCAGCAGCGTCCAGGGGGTGGGGGTATTGGGCAATCAGCCCCAGCATTTT
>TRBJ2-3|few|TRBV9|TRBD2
CASSVTGTSGITDTQYF
TGTGCCAGCAGCGTAACCGGGACTAGCGGGATAACAGATACGCAGTATTTT
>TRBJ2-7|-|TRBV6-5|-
CASSFLDGPYEQYF
TGTGCCAGCAGTTTCCTCGACGGACCCTACGAGCAGTACTTC
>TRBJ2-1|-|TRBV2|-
CASSVTEQSSYNEQFF
TGTGCCAGCAGTGTTACAGAGCAAAGCTCCTACAATGAGCAGTTCTTC
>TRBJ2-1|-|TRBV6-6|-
CASSYSGLASYNEQFF
TGTGCCAGCAGTTACTCGGGGCTAGCTTCCTACAATGAGCAGTTCTTC
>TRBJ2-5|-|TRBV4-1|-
CASSPPGGGDAQETQYF
TGCGCCAGCAGCCCCCCCGGTGGGGGAGATGCCCAAGAGACCCAGTACTTC
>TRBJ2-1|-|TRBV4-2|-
CASSQAGSRNNEQFF
TGTGCCAGCAGCCAAGCAGGTTCGAGGAACAATGAGCAGTTCTTC
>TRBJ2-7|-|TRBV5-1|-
CASKDLYEQYF
TGCGCCAGCAAGGACCTATACGAGCAGTACTTC
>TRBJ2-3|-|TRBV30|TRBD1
CAWSVRTGTVFYPHQYF
TGTGCCTGGAGTGTACGAACCGGGACAGTCTTCTACCCTCATCAGTATTTT
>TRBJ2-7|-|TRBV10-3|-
CAISESTPPRSYEQYF
TGTGCCATCAGTGAGTCAACACCTCCCCGGTCCTACGAGCAGTACTTC
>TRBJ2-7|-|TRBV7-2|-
CASSSGGSYEQYF
TGTGCCAGCAGCTCAGGTGGTAGTTACGAGCAGTACTTC
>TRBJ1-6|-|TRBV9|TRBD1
CASSVGDSSYNSPLHF
TGTGCCAGCAGCGTAGGGGACAGCTCCTATAATTCACCCCTCCACTTT
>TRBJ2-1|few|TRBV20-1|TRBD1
CSADRVNEQFF
TGCAGTGCGGACAGGGTCAATGAGCAGTTCTTC
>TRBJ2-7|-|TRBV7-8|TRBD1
CASSLADRYYEQYF
TGTGCCAGCAGCCTTGCGGACAGGTACTACGAGCAGTACTTC
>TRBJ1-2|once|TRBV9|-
CASSVAQHYGYTF
TGTGCCAGCAGCGTAGCACAGCACTATGGCTACACCTTC
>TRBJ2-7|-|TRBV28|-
CASSRMTNSYEQYF
TGTGCCAGCAGCCGAATGACTAACTCCTACGAGCAGTACTTC
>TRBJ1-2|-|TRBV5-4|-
CASSFGSYGYTF
TGTGCCAGCAGCTTTGGAAGCTATGGCTACACCTTC
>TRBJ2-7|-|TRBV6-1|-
CASSQGWPYEQYF
TGTGCCAGCTCCCAAGGGTGGCCCTACGAGCAGTACTTC
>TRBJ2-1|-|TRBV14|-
CASSQVRKGREVQFF
TGTGCCAGCAGCCAAGTCAGAAAGGGTAGAGAAGTGCAGTTCTTC
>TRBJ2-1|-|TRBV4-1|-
CASSQVISVARDTYNEQFF
TGCGCCAGCAGCCAAGTTATTTCGGTCGCCAGGGACACCTACAATGAGCAGTTCTTC
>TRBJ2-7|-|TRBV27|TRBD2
CASSRPGGYEQYF
TGTGCCAGCAGTAGACCGGGAGGGTACGAGCAGTACTTC
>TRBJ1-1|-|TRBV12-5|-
CASGLGIFNRNTEAFF
TGTGCTAGTGGTTTGGGGATATTTAACAGGAACACTGAAGCTTTCTTT
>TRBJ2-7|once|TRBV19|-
CASSIALGTYEQYF
TGTGCCAGTAGTATCGCGCTAGGAACCTACGAGCAGTACTTC
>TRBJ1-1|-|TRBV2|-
CASSDLGGTNTEAFF
TGTGCCAGCAGTGATTTGGGGGGCACGAACACTGAAGCTTTCTTT
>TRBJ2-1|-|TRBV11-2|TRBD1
CASSLAVGPGQGEFF
TGTGCCAGCAGCTTAGCCGTTGGCCCCGGACAGGGGGAGTTCTTC
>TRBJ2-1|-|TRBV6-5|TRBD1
CATQGQGAYNEQFF
TGTGCCACCCAGGGACAGGGGGCGTACAATGAGCAGTTCTTC
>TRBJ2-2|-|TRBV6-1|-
CASRIPGGELFF
TGTGCCAGCCGGATTCCGGGCGGGGAGCTGTTTTTT
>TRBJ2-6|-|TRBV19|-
CASSIGAELNSGANVLTF
TGTGCCAGTAGTATAGGGGCAGAACTTAACTCTGGGGCCAACGTCCTGACTTTC